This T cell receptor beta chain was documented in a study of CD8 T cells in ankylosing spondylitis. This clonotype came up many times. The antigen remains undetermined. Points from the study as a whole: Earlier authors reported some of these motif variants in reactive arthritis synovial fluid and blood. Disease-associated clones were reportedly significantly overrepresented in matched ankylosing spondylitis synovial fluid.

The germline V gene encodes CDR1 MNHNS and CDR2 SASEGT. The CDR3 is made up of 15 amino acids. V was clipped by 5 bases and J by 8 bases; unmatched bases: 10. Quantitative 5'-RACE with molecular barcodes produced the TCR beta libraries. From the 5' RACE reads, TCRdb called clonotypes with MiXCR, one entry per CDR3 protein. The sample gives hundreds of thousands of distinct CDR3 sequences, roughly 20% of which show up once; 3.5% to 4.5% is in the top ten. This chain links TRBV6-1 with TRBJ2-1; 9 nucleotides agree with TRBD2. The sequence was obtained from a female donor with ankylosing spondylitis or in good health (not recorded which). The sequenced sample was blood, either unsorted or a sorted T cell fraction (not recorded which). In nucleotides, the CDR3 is TGTGCCAGCAGTACCCCTAGCGGGAAATACCATGAGCAGTTCTTC. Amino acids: CASSTPSGKYHEQFF.